This entry is about one T cell receptor (beta chain). These data belong to a study of PD-1 blockade in classical Hodgkin lymphoma. This table comes from immunoSEQ multiplex PCR, and its TCRdb copy is limited to in-frame clones, with some not included. The sample carries approximately 44,000 clones, 60% to 75% recorded once. With no exception, relapse followed autologous stem cell transplantation in all patients, and brentuximab vedotin exposure varied. This material consisted of peripheral blood mononuclear cells (PBMCs), taken at baseline. The TCR originated in a human donor with classical Hodgkin lymphoma.

The CDR3 sequence: CASSLSGTNTGELFF. The CDR3, as DNA: TGTGCCAGCAGTTTATCCGGGACTAACACCGGGGAGCTGTTTTTT. The chain recombines TRBV27 with TRBJ2-2, with TRBD2 as a possible D gene (6 bases). V gave up 0 bases and J gave up 2 bases, with 7 bases separating them. This CDR3 contains 15 residues. In germline, CDR1 is MNHEY, CDR2 SMNVEV (reference sequence).